The next 14 T cell receptor beta chains were all read from a single sample in a study of blood T cell repertoires in COVID-19. The data were produced by immunoSEQ multiplex PCR, yet TCRdb's version contains in-frame clones alone and is incomplete. The sample shows 350,000 to 450,000 clones, more than 70% of them seen only once. Sequenced material: peripheral blood. All receptors come from a middle-aged man with acute or convalescent COVID-19.

The chain joins TRBV30 to TRBJ2-7; the D is unclear. V was trimmed by 5 bases and J by 4 bases, leaving 9 bases between them. In germline, CDR1 is GTSNPN, CDR2 SVGIG (reference sequence). The length of the CDR3 is 11 residues. The CDR3 DNA is TGTGCCTGGGAAAGAGGTTACGAGCAGTACTTC. Translation: CAWERGYEQYF.

The chain joins TRBV7-9 to TRBJ1-1, with 9 bases matching TRBD1. The V and J ends lost 4 bases and 6 bases, in that order; junction bases with no gene match: 6. The CDR3 is 14 amino acids. Germline V CDR1 and CDR2: SEHNR, FQNEAQ (reference sequence). The CDR3 spells CASSSTGGIAEAFF. CDR3 bases: TGTGCCAGCAGCTCGACAGGGGGAATTGCTGAAGCTTTCTTT.

This chain joins TRBV7-2 and TRBJ2-7; TRBD2 matches at 7 bases. Germline V lookup: CDR1 SGHTA, CDR2 FQGNSA. V dropped 1 base and J dropped 5; count of bases not matched to a gene: 5. The CDR3 spans 14 residues. For the CDR3, the DNA is TGTGCCAGCAGCTTAGGCGGGAGCGCCCACGAGCAGTACTTC. Its protein product is CASSLGGSAHEQYF.

This sequence joins TRBV6-5 and TRBJ2-2; D perhaps matches TRBD2 (6 bases). V lost 6 bases and J lost 7, with 12 bases in between. Germline V CDR1 and CDR2: MNHEY, SVGAGI. CDR3 size: 13 residues. In DNA, the CDR3 is TGTGCCAGCAGACTCCGGGGGAACGGGGAGCTGTTTTTT. It translates to CASRLRGNGELFF.

This clone was observed once. The V gene is TRBV28, the J gene TRBJ1-2; D might be TRBD1 (5 bases). The CDR3 sequence is 15 residues long. V was clipped by 3 bases and J by 4 bases, with 15 bases between them. Per germline, CDR1 MDHEN and CDR2 SYDVKM. The CDR3 DNA reads as TGTGCCAGCAGTTTGATAGGGGCCGGGCTCTATGGCTACACCTTC. Encoded protein: CASSLIGAGLYGYTF.

The chain is built from TRBV19 and TRBJ1-2, with 9 positions matching TRBD1. This CDR3 comprises 16 residues. CDR1 and CDR2 from the germline V gene are LNHDA and SQIVND (reference sequence). The junction had 18 bases not matched to a gene; V was cut back by 8 bases and J by 8 bases. CDR3 sequence: CASRPGTGTSLSGYTF. CDR3 bases: TGTGCCAGTCGACCCGGGACAGGGACCTCATTATCGGGCTACACCTTC.

This rearrangement joins TRBV3-1 (or the pseudogene TRBV3-2) to TRBJ2-3; perhaps TRBD1 as D (5 bases). V was trimmed by 0 bases and J by 6 bases, leaving 10 bases between them. CDR3 size: 14 residues. CDR1 is LGHDT and CDR2 is YNNKEL in the germline V gene (reference sequence). CDR3 nucleotides: TGTGCCAGCAGCCAAGAGGGGCAGAGCGATACGCAGTATTTT. As protein: CASSQEGQSDTQYF.

The J gene is TRBJ2-1, the V gene TRBV28; no clear D. Germline assignment: CDR1 MDHEN and CDR2 SYDVKM. Trimming cost V 10 bases and J 4 bases, with 14 bases left between them. The CDR3 loop spans 13 amino acids. The CDR3 DNA reads as TGTGCCACCTTCGTGAAAACTTACAATGAGCAGTTCTTC. It is translated as CATFVKTYNEQFF.

This clone was found a few times. The J gene is TRBJ1-6, the V gene TRBV14, with D maybe TRBD1 (6 bases). Per germline, CDR1 SGHDN and CDR2 FVKESK. V was cut by 1 base and J by 0 bases, with 19 bases left in between. This CDR3 spans 20 amino acids. The CDR3 loop reads CASSQGSPSRRGSYNSPLHF. CDR3 nucleotide sequence: TGTGCCAGCAGCCAAGGATCCCCCAGCCGCAGGGGCTCCTATAATTCACCCCTCCACTTT.

This clone was seen once. In the same sample, other DNA sequences code for this CDR3. The CDR3 sequence is CASSRDRGLEAFF. The DNA for the CDR3 is TGTGCCAGCAGTCGGGACAGGGGCCTCGAAGCTTTCTTT. This chain connects TRBV6-5 to TRBJ1-1; 10 bases are a match to TRBD1. The J segment lost 8 bases and the V segment lost 5 bases, leaving 5 bases of the junction unmatched. The CDR3 contains 13 residues. CDR1 and CDR2 from the germline V gene are MNHEY and SVGAGI.

The rearrangement joins TRBV21-1 to TRBJ1-1; the DNA was not compared with TRBD1, the D call given in the table. TRBV21-1 is assigned pseudogene status. The CDR3 contains 16 residues. The CDR3 DNA reads TGTGCCAGCAGCAAAATCACGGGACAGGTGAACACTGAAGCTTTCTTT. It translates to CASSKITGQVNTEAFF.

A single count supports this clone. The V call is TRBV28, the J call TRBJ2-4; 9 bases agree with TRBD1. Germline CDR1 and CDR2: MDHEN and SYDVKM. The V and J ends lost 6 bases and 3 bases, in that order; junction bases with no gene match: 9. This CDR3 has 16 residues. Here the CDR3 reads CASRQDRGSYKNIQYF. Here the CDR3 DNA reads TGTGCCAGCAGGCAAGACAGGGGGAGTTACAAAAACATTCAGTACTTC. The entire variable domain, with the rest obtained from reference TRBV28 and TRBJ2-4, is as follows: DVKVTQSSRYLVKRTGEKVFLECVQDMDHENMFWYRQDPGLGLRLIYFSYDVKMKEKGDIPEGYSVSREKKERFSLILESASTNQTSMYLCASRQDRGSYKNIQYFGAGTRLSVL.

V is TRBV10-3 and J is TRBJ1-1, with 10 bases fitting TRBD1. The CDR3 has 15 amino acids. V was clipped by 4 bases and J by 11 bases; unmatched bases: 13. Per the germline V gene, CDR1 is ENHRY and CDR2 is SYGVKD. CDR3 nucleotides: TGTGCCATCAGTGCGATCAAGCGGACAGGGGGATCGGCTTTCTTT. It is translated as CAISAIKRTGGSAFF.

The chain carries TRBV5-6 and TRBJ1-2; D is possibly TRBD1 (5 bases). There are 13 residues in the CDR3. Trimming pared 5 bases from V and 3 bases from J, leaving 11 bases between. Germline values: CDR1 SGHDT, CDR2 YYEEEE. CDR3 amino acids: CASRWQGYYGYTF. For the CDR3, the DNA is TGTGCCAGCAGGTGGCAGGGTTACTATGGCTACACCTTC.